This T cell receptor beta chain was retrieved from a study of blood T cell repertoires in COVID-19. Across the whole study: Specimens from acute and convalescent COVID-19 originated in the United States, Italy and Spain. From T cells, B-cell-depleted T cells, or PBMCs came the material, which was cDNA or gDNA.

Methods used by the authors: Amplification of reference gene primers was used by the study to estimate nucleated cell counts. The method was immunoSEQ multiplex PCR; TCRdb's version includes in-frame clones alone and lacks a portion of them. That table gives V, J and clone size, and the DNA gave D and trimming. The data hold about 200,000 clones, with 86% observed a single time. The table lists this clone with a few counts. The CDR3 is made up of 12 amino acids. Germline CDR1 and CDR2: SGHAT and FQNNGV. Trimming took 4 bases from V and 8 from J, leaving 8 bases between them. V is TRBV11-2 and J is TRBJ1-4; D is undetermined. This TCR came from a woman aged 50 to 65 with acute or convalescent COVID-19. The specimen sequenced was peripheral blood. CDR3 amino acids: CASSWTGEKLFF. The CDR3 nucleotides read TGTGCCAGCAGCTGGACTGGAGAAAAACTGTTTTTT.